Sequencing of this TCR beta chain was carried out in a study of cytomegalovirus exposure and HLA in healthy donors. Study-level background: A data release that came early held approximately 85 million unique TCRs from HLA-typed donors. Study-wide results and limits: The authors considered a cluster of highly shared sequence variants likely to be a sequencing artifact. The records held CMV serostatus as the only immune exposure information. The authors excluded some V segments, including TRBV6-2 and TRBV6-3, as indistinguishable.

Regarding this clone: Its antigen is not known.

The CDR3 is made up of 16 amino acids. J lost 1 base, V lost 0 bases, and 8 bases had no gene match. CDR1 is GTSNPN and CDR2 is SVGIG in the germline V gene (reference sequence). The PCR contained 60 Vbeta and 13 Jbeta primers. Sequenced by immunoSEQ multiplex PCR; TCRdb stores in-frame clones only, minus some. The repertoire includes about 190,000 clones, about four fifths of them detected once, and about 4.6% sits in the top ten. The clonotype was recovered from a man younger than 45 in good health and CMV-seropositive. The V call is TRBV30, the J call TRBJ2-7, with 8 nucleotides matching TRBD1. The sequencing sample was made of PBMCs. The CDR3 DNA reads TGTGCCTGGAGTGTACAGTATGGACAGGGATCCTACGAGCAGTACTTC. Its protein is CAWSVQYGQGSYEQYF.